This T cell receptor beta chain was documented in a study of blood T cell repertoires in COVID-19. Methods used by the authors: It was from reference gene primer amplification that nucleated cell counts were estimated. Clones were sequenced by immunoSEQ multiplex PCR, and TCRdb holds only the in-frame ones, with some missing. Clone size and the V and J calls come from that table; the DNA yielded D and trimming. In the table there are approximately 350,000 clones, 80% to 90% of which are singletons. CDR1 and CDR2 from the germline V gene are MNHEY and SVGAGI. There are 14 residues in the CDR3. Unmatched junction bases numbered 3, after V lost 2 bases and J lost 2 bases.

The clonotype comes from a woman between 50 and 59 years old with COVID-19, enrolled during active disease. The gene calls are TRBV6-5 and TRBJ2-7, with 7 nucleotides matching TRBD1. The sequenced sample consisted of peripheral blood. The DNA for the CDR3 is TGTGCCAGCAGTTACAAACAGGGGACCTACGAGCAGTACTTC. This sequence encodes CASSYKQGTYEQYF.